Following are 13 T cell receptor beta chains from one sample sequenced in a study of monozygotic twins with inflammatory bowel disease. From its re-call of the 5' RACE reads, TCRdb lists each CDR3 protein once, without DNA. The table lists over 150,000 distinct CDR3 sequences, with about 2.4% in the top ten. The sample was blood. These receptors originate from a human donor with ulcerative colitis or Crohn's disease, or a healthy co-twin of an affected twin (not recorded which).

The V and J genes are TRBV20-1 and TRBJ1-1. This CDR3 is 16 amino acids long. The germline gives CDR1 DFQATT, CDR2 SNEGSKA (reference sequence). CDR3 sequence reads: CSARGGLLDMNTEAFF.

This chain links TRBV3-1 with TRBJ2-7. This CDR3 spans 14 amino acids. Germline V lookup: CDR1 LGHDT, CDR2 YNNKEL (reference sequence). The CDR3 spells CASSQDRGSYEQYF.

This CDR3 reads CASSHGRGGEQFF. This chain links TRBV4-3 with TRBJ2-1; TCRdb selects TRBD2, and the lack of DNA leaves this call unchecked. From germline, CDR1 is LGHNA and CDR2 YSLEER. The CDR3 is made up of 13 amino acids.

The V gene is TRBV5-1, the J gene TRBJ1-2; TCRdb's D gene call, TRBD1, goes unchecked for lack of DNA. The CDR3 consists of 13 residues. The V gene's germline CDR1 is SGHRS and CDR2 YFSETQ. The CDR3 protein is CASSEGQGDGYTF.

This rearrangement joins TRBV28 to TRBJ2-7. CDR1 is MDHEN, CDR2 SYDVKM, per germline. CDR3 length: 12 residues. CDR3 residues: CASSRGSYEQYF.

The V call is TRBV10-3, the J call TRBJ1-5. The V gene's germline CDR1 is ENHRY and CDR2 SYGVKD. The CDR3 totals 12 residues. CDR3 protein: CAISGSDQPQHF.

The V and J genes are TRBV19 and TRBJ2-1. The CDR3 is 17 amino acids. Germline V gene data show CDR1 as LNHDA and CDR2 as SQIVND (reference sequence). The CDR3 loop is CASSIDLSDNSYNEQFF. The whole variable domain, remainder taken from reference TRBV19 and TRBJ2-1, is DGGITQSPKYLFRKEGQNVTLSCEQNLNHDAMYWYRQDPGQGLRLIYYSQIVNDFQKGDIAEGYSVSREKKESFPLTVTSAQKNPTAFYLCASSIDLSDNSYNEQFFGPGTRLTVL.

V and J are TRBV28 and TRBJ1-4; lacking DNA, the TRBD1 call made by TCRdb goes unchecked. CDR3 size: 16 residues. The germline CDR1 and CDR2 sequences are MDHEN and SYDVKM. CDR3 protein: CASSPGNYATNEKLFF.

The V and J genes are TRBV2 and TRBJ2-7; TCRdb reports TRBD2, a call that lacks DNA to check it against. This CDR3 has 14 residues. The V gene's germline CDR1 is SNHLY and CDR2 FYNNEI. CDR3 residues: CASSVEREDYEQYF.

V is TRBV12-3 or TRBV12-4 and J is TRBJ2-7; TCRdb names TRBD1, which stays unverified in the absence of DNA. CDR3 length: 14 amino acids. The CDR3 sequence is CASSGGQGNYEQYF.

The J gene is TRBJ2-7, the V gene TRBV12-3 or TRBV12-4. The CDR3 covers 14 residues. CDR3 amino acids: CASSSWTMNYEQYF.

V gene TRBV10-3 combines with J gene TRBJ1-4; no DNA is available, so the TRBD1 call from TCRdb remains unchecked. The CDR3 covers 14 residues. Germline loops: CDR1 ENHRY, CDR2 SYGVKD. The CDR3 here is CAISGAGTNEKLFF.

V gene TRBV4-2 combines with J gene TRBJ1-2; the D gene TCRdb calls, TRBD1, cannot be checked with no DNA. CDR3 length equals 15 residues. CDR1 and CDR2 (germline): LGHNA, YNFKEQ. CDR3 loop: CASSQGIRDTYGYTF.